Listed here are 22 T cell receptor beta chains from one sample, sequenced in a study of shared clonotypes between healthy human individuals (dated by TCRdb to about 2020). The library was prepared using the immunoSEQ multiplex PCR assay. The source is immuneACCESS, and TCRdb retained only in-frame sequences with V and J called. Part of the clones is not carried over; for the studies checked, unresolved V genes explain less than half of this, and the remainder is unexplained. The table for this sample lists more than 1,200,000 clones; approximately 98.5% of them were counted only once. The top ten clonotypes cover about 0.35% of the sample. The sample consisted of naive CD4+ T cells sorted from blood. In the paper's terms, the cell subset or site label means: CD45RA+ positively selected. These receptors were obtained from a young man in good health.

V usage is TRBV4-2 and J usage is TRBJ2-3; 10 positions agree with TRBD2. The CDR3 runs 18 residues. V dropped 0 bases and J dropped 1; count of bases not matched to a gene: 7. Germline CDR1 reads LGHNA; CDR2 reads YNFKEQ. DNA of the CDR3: TGTGCCAGCAGCCAAGAGGCTGCCGGACTAGCGGGCACAGATACGCAGTATTTT. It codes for CASSQEAAGLAGTDTQYF.

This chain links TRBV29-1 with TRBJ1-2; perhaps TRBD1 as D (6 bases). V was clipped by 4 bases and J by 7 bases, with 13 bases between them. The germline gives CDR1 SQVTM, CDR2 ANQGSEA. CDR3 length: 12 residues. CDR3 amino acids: CSVGGQVSGYTF. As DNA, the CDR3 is TGCAGCGTTGGGGGGCAGGTCTCTGGCTACACCTTC.

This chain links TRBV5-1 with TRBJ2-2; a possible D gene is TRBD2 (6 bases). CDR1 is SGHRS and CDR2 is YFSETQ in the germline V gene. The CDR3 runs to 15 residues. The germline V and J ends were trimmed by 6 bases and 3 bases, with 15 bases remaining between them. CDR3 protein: CASTLGAGYTGELFF. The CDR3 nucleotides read TGCGCCAGCACCCTAGGGGCGGGATACACCGGGGAGCTGTTTTTT. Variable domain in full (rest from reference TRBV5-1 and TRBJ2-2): KAGVTQTPRYLIKTRGQQVTLSCSPISGHRSVSWYQQTPGQGLQFLFEYFSETQRNKGNFPGRFSGRQFSNSRSEMNVSTLELGDSALYLCASTLGAGYTGELFFGEGSRLTVL.

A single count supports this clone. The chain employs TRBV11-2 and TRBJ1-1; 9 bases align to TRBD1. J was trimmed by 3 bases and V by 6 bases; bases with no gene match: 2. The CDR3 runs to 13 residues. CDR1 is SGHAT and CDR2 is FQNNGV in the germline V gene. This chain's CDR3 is CASSRDRDTEAFF. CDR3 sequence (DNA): TGTGCCAGCAGTCGGGACAGGGACACTGAAGCTTTCTTT.

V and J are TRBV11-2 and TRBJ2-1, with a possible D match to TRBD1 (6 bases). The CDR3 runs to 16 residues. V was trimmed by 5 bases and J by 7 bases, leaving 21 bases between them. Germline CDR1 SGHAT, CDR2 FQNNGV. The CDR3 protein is CASSPEALYRENEQFF. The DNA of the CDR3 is TGTGCCAGCAGCCCCGAGGCGCTGTACAGGGAGAATGAGCAGTTCTTC.

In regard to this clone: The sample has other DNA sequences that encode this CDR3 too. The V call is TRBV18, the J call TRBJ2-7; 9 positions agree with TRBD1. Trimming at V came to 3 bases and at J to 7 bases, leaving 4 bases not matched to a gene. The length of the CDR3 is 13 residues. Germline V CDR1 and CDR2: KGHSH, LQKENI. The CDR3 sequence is CASSPLDRGEQYF. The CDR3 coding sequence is TGTGCCAGCTCACCTCTGGACAGGGGAGAGCAGTACTTC. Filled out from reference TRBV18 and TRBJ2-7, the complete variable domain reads NAGVMQNPRHLVRRRGQEARLRCSPMKGHSHVYWYRQLPEEGLKFMVYLQKENIIDESGMPKERFSAEFPKEGPSILRIQQVVRGDSAAYFCASSPLDRGEQYFGPGTRLTVT.

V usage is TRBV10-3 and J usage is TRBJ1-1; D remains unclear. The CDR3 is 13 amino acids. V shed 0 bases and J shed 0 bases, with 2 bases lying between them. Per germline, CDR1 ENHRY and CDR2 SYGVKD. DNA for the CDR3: TGTGCCATCAGTGAGTCGATGAACACTGAAGCTTTCTTT. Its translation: CAISESMNTEAFF.

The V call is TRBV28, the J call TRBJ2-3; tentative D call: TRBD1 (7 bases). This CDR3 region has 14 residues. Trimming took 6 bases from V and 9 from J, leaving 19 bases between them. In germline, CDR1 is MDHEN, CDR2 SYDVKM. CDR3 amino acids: CASSSFPAGGTQYF. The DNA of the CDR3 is TGTGCCAGCAGCTCTTTCCCTGCAGGGGGGACGCAGTATTTT.

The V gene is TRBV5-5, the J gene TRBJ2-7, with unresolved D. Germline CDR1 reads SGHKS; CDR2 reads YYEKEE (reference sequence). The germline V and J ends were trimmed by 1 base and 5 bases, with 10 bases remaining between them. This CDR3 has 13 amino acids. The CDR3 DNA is TGTGCCAGCAGCTTGTCCCTGTGGGACGAGCAGTACTTC. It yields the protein CASSLSLWDEQYF.

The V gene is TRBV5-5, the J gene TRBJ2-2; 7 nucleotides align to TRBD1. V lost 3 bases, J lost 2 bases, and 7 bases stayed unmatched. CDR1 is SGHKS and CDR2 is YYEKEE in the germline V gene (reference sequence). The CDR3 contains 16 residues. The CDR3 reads CASSSYRGLNTGELFF. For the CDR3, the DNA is TGTGCCAGCAGCTCCTACAGGGGCCTAAACACCGGGGAGCTGTTTTTT.

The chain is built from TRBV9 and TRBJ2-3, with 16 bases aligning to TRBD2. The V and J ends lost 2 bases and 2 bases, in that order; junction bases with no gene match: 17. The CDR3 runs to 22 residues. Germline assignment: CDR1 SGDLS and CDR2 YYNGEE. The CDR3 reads CASSVRPAGTSGRAGYTDTQYF. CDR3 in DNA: TGTGCCAGCAGCGTCCGTCCCGCCGGGACTAGCGGGAGGGCCGGGTACACAGATACGCAGTATTTT.

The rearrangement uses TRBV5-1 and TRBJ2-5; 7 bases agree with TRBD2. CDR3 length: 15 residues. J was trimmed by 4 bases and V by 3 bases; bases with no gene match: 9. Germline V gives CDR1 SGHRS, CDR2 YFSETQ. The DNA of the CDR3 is TGCGCCAGCAGCTACCTTCGGGGGGATGGAGAGACCCAGTACTTC. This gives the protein CASSYLRGDGETQYF. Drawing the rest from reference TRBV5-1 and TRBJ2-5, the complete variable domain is KAGVTQTPRYLIKTRGQQVTLSCSPISGHRSVSWYQQTPGQGLQFLFEYFSETQRNKGNFPGRFSGRQFSNSRSEMNVSTLELGDSALYLCASSYLRGDGETQYFGPGTRLLVL.

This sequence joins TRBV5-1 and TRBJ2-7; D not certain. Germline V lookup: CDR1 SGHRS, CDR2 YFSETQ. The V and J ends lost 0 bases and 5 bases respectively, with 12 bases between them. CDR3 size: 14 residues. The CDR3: CASSLGWVSDEQYF. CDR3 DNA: TGCGCCAGCAGCTTGGGCTGGGTTTCCGACGAGCAGTACTTC.

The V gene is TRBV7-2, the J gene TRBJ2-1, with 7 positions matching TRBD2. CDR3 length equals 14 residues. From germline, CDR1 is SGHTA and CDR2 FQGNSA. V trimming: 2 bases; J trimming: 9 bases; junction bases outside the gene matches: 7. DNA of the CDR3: TGTGCCAGCAGCTTAATCCAGGGCGGGAGTGAGCAGTTCTTC. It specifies CASSLIQGGSEQFF.

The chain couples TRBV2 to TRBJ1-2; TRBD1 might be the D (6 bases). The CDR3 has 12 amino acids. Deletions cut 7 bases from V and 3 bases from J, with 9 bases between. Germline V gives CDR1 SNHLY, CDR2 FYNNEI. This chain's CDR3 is CASNGQYYGYTF. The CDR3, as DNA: TGTGCCAGCAATGGACAGTACTATGGCTACACCTTC.

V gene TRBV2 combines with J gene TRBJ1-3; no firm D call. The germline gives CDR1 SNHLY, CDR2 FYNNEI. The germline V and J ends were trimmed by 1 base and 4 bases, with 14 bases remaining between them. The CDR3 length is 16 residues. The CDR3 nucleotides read TGTGCCAGCAGTGAAGTACGAGGCTTCCGAGGAAACACCATATATTTT. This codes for CASSEVRGFRGNTIYF. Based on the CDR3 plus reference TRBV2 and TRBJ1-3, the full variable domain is EPEVTQTPSHQVTQMGQEVILRCVPISNHLYFYWYRQILGQKVEFLVSFYNNEISEKSEIFDDQFSVERPDGSNFTLKIRSTKLEDSAMYFCASSEVRGFRGNTIYFGEGSWLTVV.

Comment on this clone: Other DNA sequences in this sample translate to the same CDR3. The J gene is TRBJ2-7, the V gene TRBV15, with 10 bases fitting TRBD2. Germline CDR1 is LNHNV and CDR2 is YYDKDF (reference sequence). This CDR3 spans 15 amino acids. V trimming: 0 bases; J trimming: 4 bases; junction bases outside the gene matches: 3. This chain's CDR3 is CATSRDPSGSYEQYF. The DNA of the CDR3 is TGTGCCACCAGCAGAGATCCTAGCGGGAGTTACGAGCAGTACTTC.

CDR3 residues: CASSPFSAGFYEQYF. The CDR3 coding sequence is TGTGCCAGCAGTCCCTTCAGCGCGGGGTTTTACGAGCAGTACTTC. This chain uses TRBV27 with TRBJ2-7; D possibly corresponds to TRBD2 (6 bases). CDR1 and CDR2 from the germline V gene are MNHEY and SMNVEV (reference sequence). This CDR3 has 15 amino acids. The V end lost 5 bases, the J end lost 4 bases, and 18 bases lay between the germline ends.

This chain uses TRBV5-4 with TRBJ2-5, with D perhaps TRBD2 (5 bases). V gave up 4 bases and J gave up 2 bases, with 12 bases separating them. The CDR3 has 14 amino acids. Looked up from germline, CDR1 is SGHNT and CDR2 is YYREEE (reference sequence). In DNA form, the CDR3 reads TGTGCCAGCAGCGGGGAGAAGATTCAAGAGACCCAGTACTTC. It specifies CASSGEKIQETQYF.

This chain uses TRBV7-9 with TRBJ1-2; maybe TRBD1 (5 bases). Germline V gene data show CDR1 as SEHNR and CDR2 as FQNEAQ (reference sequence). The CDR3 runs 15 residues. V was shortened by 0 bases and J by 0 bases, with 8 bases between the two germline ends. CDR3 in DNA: TGTGCCAGCAGCTTAGCAGCGGGGGCTAACTATGGCTACACCTTC. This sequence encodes CASSLAAGANYGYTF.

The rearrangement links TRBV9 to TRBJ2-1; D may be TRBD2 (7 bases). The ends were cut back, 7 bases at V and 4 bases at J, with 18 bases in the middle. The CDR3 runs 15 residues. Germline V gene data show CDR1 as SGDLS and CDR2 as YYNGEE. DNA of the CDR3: TGTGCCAGCGCGGGGGCTAGCGGTTTTTACAATGAGCAGTTCTTC. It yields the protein CASAGASGFYNEQFF.

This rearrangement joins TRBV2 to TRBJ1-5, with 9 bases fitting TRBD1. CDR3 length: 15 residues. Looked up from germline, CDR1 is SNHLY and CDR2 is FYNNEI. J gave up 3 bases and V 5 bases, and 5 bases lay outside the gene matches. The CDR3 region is CASSRTGDPNQPQHF. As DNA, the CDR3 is TGTGCCAGCAGTAGGACAGGGGATCCCAATCAGCCCCAGCATTTT.